Sequencing of this T cell receptor (beta chain) was carried out in a study of cytomegalovirus exposure and HLA in healthy donors. Study observations and caveats: Analyses of presence and absence presupposed an approximately uniform sequencing depth across donors. In all likelihood, a cluster of highly shared sequence variants was a sequencing artifact. A later examination showed that TCR association rates differed by HLA locus, with DRB1 most and HLA-C fewest. An analysis was carried out at a later point. It showed that HLA-associated TCR beta chains were more clonally expanded than equally common non-associated chains.

CDR3 length: 11 amino acids. Trimming pared 4 bases from V and 13 bases from J, leaving 8 bases between. The V gene's germline CDR1 is SNHLY and CDR2 FYNNEI. Notes on this clone: Its antigen is still unknown.

PCR primers comprised 60 Vbeta and 13 Jbeta primers. The table came from immunoSEQ multiplex PCR; TCRdb's copy has only in-frame clones and leaves some out. The sample yields 200,000 or so clones, over 75% seen once. This sequence was found in a woman in her 30s in good health and CMV-seronegative. Material for sequencing was PBMCs. This chain uses TRBV2 with TRBJ1-6, with D unresolved. In DNA form, the CDR3 reads TGTGCCAGCAGTGGTGAGGGTCCCCTCCACTTT. Protein: CASSGEGPLHF.